This is a list of T cell receptor beta chains from one sample in a study of blood T cell repertoires in COVID-19. Data came from immunoSEQ multiplex PCR; TCRdb stores just in-frame clones and leaves some out. The sample has hundreds of thousands of clones; roughly 86% are singletons. The source material was peripheral blood. The receptor set was obtained from a woman in her 30s who had recovered from COVID-19. Each CDR3 is given with its conserved first and last residue. Fields, in order: clone size, J gene, V gene, D gene, CDR3 protein, CDR3 DNA. The D gene is left open where the match is weak. Only part of the rows carry a size: once, few, many, or a class if the clone is expanded.

size: .
J: TRBJ1-4
V: TRBV6-5
D: .
CDR3: CASTRDTGFGELFF
DNA: TGTGCCAGCACCCGGGACACCGGCTTCGGTGAACTGTTTTTT

size: .
J: TRBJ2-3
V: TRBV20-1
D: TRBD2
CDR3: CSASNLTSISQYF
DNA: TGCAGTGCTAGTAACTTGACTAGCATTTCGCAGTATTTT

size: .
J: TRBJ2-7
V: TRBV28
D: .
CDR3: CASSPRQAGTYEQYF
DNA: TGTGCCAGCAGTCCGCGACAGGCCGGTACGTACGAGCAGTACTTC

size: .
J: TRBJ2-7
V: TRBV6-5
D: TRBD2
CDR3: CATREVLSYEQYF
DNA: TGTGCCACGCGGGAGGTCCTCTCCTACGAGCAGTACTTC

size: .
J: TRBJ2-5
V: TRBV6-2/TRBV6-3
D: TRBD1
CDR3: CASSYTGTERETQYF
DNA: TGTGCCAGCAGTTACACCGGGACAGAGAGAGAGACCCAGTACTTC

size: .
J: TRBJ1-6
V: TRBV5-1
D: .
CDR3: CASSDGRWGDDNSPLHF
DNA: TGCGCCAGCAGCGACGGGAGGTGGGGGGACGATAATTCACCCCTCCACTTT

size: .
J: TRBJ2-2
V: TRBV5-4
D: TRBD1
CDR3: CASSSGQVFAGELFF
DNA: TGTGCCAGCAGCTCGGGACAGGTGTTTGCCGGGGAGCTGTTTTTT

size: .
J: TRBJ1-5
V: TRBV4-1
D: .
CDR3: CASSPTAGDQPQHF
DNA: TGCGCCAGCAGCCCCACGGCCGGGGATCAGCCCCAGCATTTT

size: .
J: TRBJ2-6
V: TRBV29-1
D: .
CDR3: CSASTGSGANVLTF
DNA: TGCAGCGCATCAACGGGCTCTGGGGCCAACGTCCTGACTTTC

size: .
J: TRBJ2-4
V: TRBV19
D: .
CDR3: CATREGNIQYF
DNA: TGTGCCACACGAGAGGGAAACATTCAGTACTTC

size: .
J: TRBJ2-7
V: TRBV29-1
D: .
CDR3: CSVGDWRSEQYF
DNA: TGCAGCGTTGGGGACTGGAGATCAGAGCAGTACTTC

size: few
J: TRBJ2-2
V: TRBV5-6
D: .
CDR3: CASSPQGRGELFF
DNA: TGTGCCAGCAGCCCACAGGGTAGGGGGGAGCTGTTTTTT

size: .
J: TRBJ2-5
V: TRBV7-9
D: .
CDR3: CASSPSAYETQYF
DNA: TGTGCCAGCTCCCCTAGCGCGTACGAGACCCAGTACTTC

size: .
J: TRBJ2-1
V: TRBV19
D: .
CDR3: CASSIGTQSYNEQFF
DNA: TGTGCCAGTAGTATCGGGACTCAATCCTACAATGAGCAGTTCTTC

size: .
J: TRBJ2-7
V: TRBV29-1
D: TRBD1
CDR3: CSASDRVGHEQYF
DNA: TGCAGCGCTTCAGACAGGGTAGGGCACGAGCAGTACTTC

size: few
J: TRBJ1-1
V: TRBV5-1
D: TRBD1
CDR3: CASHGYTGDTEAFF
DNA: TGCGCCAGCCACGGATACACAGGGGACACTGAAGCTTTCTTT

size: few
J: TRBJ2-6
V: TRBV19
D: TRBD1
CDR3: CASSIGRDRDRGYGANVLTF
DNA: TGTGCCAGTAGTATAGGGAGGGACCGGGACAGGGGCTATGGGGCCAACGTCCTGACTTTC

size: .
J: TRBJ2-5
V: TRBV28
D: .
CDR3: CASRDWGDGETQYF
DNA: TGTGCCAGCAGAGATTGGGGGGATGGCGAGACCCAGTACTTC

size: .
J: TRBJ1-4
V: TRBV19
D: .
CDR3: CASSTGWIPEKLFF
DNA: TGTGCCAGTAGTACGGGATGGATCCCCGAAAAACTGTTTTTT

size: .
J: TRBJ2-1
V: TRBV7-9
D: TRBD1
CDR3: CASTGGTGGFDEQFF
DNA: TGTGCCAGCACCGGAGGGACAGGGGGCTTCGATGAGCAGTTCTTC

size: .
J: TRBJ2-3
V: TRBV7-9
D: .
CDR3: CASSSPQGTDTQYF
DNA: TGTGCCAGCAGCTCCCCCCAGGGCACAGATACGCAGTATTTT

size: .
J: TRBJ1-1
V: TRBV29-1
D: TRBD1
CDR3: CSVVGDTGGTEAFF
DNA: TGCAGCGTTGTGGGGGATACAGGGGGAACTGAAGCTTTCTTT

size: .
J: TRBJ2-2
V: TRBV7-3
D: TRBD1
CDR3: CASSGTGGDAGELFF
DNA: TGTGCCAGCAGCGGCACAGGGGGCGATGCCGGGGAGCTGTTTTTT

size: .
J: TRBJ2-7
V: TRBV2
D: .
CDR3: CASSERGEQYF
DNA: TGTGCCAGCAGTGAACGCGGCGAGCAGTACTTC

size: .
J: TRBJ2-3
V: TRBV4-1
D: .
CDR3: CASSQEGVTDTQYF
DNA: TGCGCCAGCAGCCAGGAGGGCGTGACAGATACGCAGTATTTT

size: .
J: TRBJ2-5
V: TRBV11-2
D: .
CDR3: CASSPPGERRETQYF
DNA: TGTGCCAGCAGCCCGCCTGGGGAGAGGAGAGAGACCCAGTACTTC

size: .
J: TRBJ2-1
V: TRBV11-3
D: .
CDR3: CASSSGRWVGENEQFF
DNA: TGTGCCAGCAGCTCAGGGAGGTGGGTAGGGGAGAATGAGCAGTTCTTC

size: once
J: TRBJ2-7
V: TRBV28
D: TRBD1
CDR3: CASSLAARDRGKYEQYF
DNA: TGTGCCAGCAGTTTAGCGGCGAGGGACAGGGGAAAATACGAGCAGTACTTC

size: .
J: TRBJ1-1
V: TRBV19
D: .
CDR3: CASSLGQNTEAFF
DNA: TGTGCCAGTAGTCTGGGACAGAACACTGAAGCTTTCTTT

size: .
J: TRBJ2-1
V: TRBV27
D: TRBD1
CDR3: CASSSGTGGDEQFF
DNA: TGTGCCAGCAGTTCCGGGACAGGGGGAGATGAGCAGTTCTTC

size: .
J: TRBJ1-1
V: TRBV9
D: .
CDR3: CASSVSHRGEAFF
DNA: TGTGCCAGCAGCGTTTCTCACCGGGGTGAAGCTTTCTTT

size: .
J: TRBJ2-7
V: TRBV5-6
D: TRBD2
CDR3: CASSGAGRASNEQYF
DNA: TGTGCCAGCAGCGGGGCCGGGAGGGCATCCAACGAGCAGTACTTC

size: .
J: TRBJ2-3
V: TRBV6-2/TRBV6-3
D: TRBD2
CDR3: CASSSGGPDTQYF
DNA: TGTGCCAGCAGCAGCGGGGGGCCAGATACGCAGTATTTT

size: .
J: TRBJ1-6
V: TRBV7-8
D: TRBD1
CDR3: CASSLEVGTGGWDSPLHF
DNA: TGTGCCAGCAGCTTAGAAGTAGGGACAGGGGGCTGGGATTCACCCCTCCACTTT